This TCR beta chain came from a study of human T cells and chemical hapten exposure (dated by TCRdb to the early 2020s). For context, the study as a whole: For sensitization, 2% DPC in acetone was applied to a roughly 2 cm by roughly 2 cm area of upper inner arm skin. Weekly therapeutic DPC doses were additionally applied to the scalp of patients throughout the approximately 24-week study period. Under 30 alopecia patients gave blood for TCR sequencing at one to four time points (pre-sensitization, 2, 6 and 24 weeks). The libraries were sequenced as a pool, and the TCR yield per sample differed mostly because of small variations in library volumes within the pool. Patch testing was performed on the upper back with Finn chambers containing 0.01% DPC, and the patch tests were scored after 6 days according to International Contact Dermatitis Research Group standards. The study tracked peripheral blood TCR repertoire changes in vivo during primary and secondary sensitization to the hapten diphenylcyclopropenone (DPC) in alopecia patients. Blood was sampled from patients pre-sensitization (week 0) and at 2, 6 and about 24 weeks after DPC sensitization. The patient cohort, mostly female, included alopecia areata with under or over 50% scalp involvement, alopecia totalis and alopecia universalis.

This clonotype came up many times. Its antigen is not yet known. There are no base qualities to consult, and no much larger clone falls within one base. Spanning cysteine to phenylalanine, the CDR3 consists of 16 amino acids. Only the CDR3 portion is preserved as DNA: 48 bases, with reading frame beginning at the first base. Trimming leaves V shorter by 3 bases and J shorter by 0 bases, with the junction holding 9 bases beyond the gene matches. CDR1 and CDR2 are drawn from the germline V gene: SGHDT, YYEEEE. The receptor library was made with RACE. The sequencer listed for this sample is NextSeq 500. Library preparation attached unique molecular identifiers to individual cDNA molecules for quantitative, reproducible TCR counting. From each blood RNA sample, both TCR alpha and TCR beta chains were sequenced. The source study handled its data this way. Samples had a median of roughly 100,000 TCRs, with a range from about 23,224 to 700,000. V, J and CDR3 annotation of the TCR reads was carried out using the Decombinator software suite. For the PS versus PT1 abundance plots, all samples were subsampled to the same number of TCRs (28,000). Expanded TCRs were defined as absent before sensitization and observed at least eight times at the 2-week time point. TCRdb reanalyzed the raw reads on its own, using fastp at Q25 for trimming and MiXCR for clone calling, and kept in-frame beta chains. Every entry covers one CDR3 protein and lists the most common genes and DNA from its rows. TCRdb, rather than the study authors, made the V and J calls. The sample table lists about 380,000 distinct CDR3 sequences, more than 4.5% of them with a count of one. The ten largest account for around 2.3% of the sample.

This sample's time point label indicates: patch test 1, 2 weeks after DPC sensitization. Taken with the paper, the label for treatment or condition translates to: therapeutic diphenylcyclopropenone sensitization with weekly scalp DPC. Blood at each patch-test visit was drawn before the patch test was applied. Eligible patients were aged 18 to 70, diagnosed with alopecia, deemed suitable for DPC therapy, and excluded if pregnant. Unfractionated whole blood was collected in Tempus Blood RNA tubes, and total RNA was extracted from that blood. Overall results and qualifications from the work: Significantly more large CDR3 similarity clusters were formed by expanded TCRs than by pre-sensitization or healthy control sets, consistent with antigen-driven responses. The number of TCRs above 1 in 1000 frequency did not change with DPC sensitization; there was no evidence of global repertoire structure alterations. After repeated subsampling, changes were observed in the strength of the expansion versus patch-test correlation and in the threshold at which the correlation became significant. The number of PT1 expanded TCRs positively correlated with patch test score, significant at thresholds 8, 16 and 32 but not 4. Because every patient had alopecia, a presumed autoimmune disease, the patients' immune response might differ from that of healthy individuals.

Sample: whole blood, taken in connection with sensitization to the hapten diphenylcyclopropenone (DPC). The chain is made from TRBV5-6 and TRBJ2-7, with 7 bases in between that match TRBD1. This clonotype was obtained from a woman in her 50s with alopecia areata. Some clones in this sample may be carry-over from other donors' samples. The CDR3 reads CASSSPGQVSSYEQYF. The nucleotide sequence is TGTGCCAGCAGCTCCCCCGGACAGGTATCCTCCTACGAGCAGTACTTC.